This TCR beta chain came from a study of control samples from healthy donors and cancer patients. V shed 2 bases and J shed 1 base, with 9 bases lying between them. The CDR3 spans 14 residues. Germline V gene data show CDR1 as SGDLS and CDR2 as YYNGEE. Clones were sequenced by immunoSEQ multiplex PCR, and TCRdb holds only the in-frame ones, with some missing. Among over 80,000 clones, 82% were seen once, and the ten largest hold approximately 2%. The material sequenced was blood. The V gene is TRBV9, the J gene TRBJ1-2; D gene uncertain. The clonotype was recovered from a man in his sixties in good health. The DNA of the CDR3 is TGTGCCAGCAGCGTGGGCGGTAATAACTATGGCTACACCTTC. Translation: CASSVGGNNYGYTF.